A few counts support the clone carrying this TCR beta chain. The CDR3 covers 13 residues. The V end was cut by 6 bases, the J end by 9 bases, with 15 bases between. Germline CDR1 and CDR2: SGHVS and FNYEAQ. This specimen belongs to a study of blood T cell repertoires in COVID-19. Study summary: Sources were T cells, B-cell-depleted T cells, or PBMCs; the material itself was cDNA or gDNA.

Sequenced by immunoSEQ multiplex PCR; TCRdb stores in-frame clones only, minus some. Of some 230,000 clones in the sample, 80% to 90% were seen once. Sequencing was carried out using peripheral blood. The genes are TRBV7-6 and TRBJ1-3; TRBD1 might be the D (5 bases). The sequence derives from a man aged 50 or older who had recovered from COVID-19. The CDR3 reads CASSQGTPATIYF. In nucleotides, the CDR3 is TGTGCCAGCAGTCAAGGGACTCCCGCCACCATATATTTT.